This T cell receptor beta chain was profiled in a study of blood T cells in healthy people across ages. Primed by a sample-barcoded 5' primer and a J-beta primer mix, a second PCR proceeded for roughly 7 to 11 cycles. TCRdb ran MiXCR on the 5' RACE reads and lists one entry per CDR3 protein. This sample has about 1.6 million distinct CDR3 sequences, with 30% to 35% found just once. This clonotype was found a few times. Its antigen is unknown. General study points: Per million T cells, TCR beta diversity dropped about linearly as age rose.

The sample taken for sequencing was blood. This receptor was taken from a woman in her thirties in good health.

The CDR3 nucleotides read TGTGCCAGCAGCTCAAGGGTAGGCAGGGAGGACTCCTACGAGCAGTACTTC. Translated, it gives CASSSRVGREDSYEQYF. The chain has TRBV7-9 and TRBJ2-7; TRBD2 is a possible D gene (6 bases). Germline V gene data show CDR1 as SEHNR and CDR2 as FQNEAQ (reference sequence). Trimming took off 4 bases at V and 0 bases at J, with 19 bases between the two ends. The CDR3 extends over 17 amino acids.